This entry is about one T cell receptor (beta chain). The antigen is undetermined. These data are taken from a study of naive CD8 T cells in extremely preterm neonates. Notes on the study in general: Compared with older groups, preterm CDR3s were shorter, with fewer N additions and less trimming. The authors flagged variable productive template counts in preterm samples.

Method: immunoSEQ multiplex PCR; TCRdb's copy keeps in-frame clones and lacks some. The sample includes around 5,900 clones, 97% of them seen just once. Live Annexin V-negative naive CD3+CD8+CD45RA+CCR7+ T cells were sorted. The source is a human donor in good health. The sequenced material came from naive CD8+ T cells from blood.

The CDR3 coding sequence is TGTGCCAGCAGCCCGACAGGGGGAGCTAACTATGGCTACACCTTC. As protein: CASSPTGGANYGYTF. The chain joins TRBV7-9 to TRBJ1-2, with TRBD1 matching 9 bases. The CDR3 contains 15 residues. The germline CDR1 and CDR2 sequences are SEHNR and FQNEAQ (reference sequence). J was trimmed by 0 bases and V by 5 bases; bases with no gene match: 4.